These 20 T cell receptor beta chains were all obtained from the same sample, sequenced in a study of neoadjuvant anti-PD-1 for oral cavity cancer. Profiled with immunoSEQ multiplex PCR; TCRdb holds only in-frame clones, not every one. Counted here are 16,000 or so clones, approximately 61% occurring once; the ten biggest clones make up 2.8%. The sample here was PBMCs, taken before nivolumab (anti-PD-1) treatment. Receptors originate from a person between 40 and 85 years old with oral cavity squamous cell carcinoma.

There are a few counts of this clone. The V gene is TRBV29-1, the J gene TRBJ2-1; D gene uncertain. The germline V gene has CDR1 SQVTM and CDR2 ANQGSEA. V shed 4 bases and J shed 7 bases, with 11 bases lying between them. The CDR3 is 12 amino acids. The CDR3, as DNA: TGCAGCGTTGGTCTTCTGGGAAATGAGCAGTTCTTC. Its protein is CSVGLLGNEQFF.

This clone appeared a few times. The V gene is TRBV2, the J gene TRBJ1-2; weak D call: TRBD1 (6 bases). Trimming took 7 bases from V and 0 from J, leaving 9 bases between them. The CDR3 has 13 residues. Germline values: CDR1 SNHLY, CDR2 FYNNEI. The CDR3 DNA reads TGTGCCAGCACTCAGGGGACTAACTATGGCTACACCTTC. Protein: CASTQGTNYGYTF.

This clone turned up a few times. This chain links TRBV11-3 with TRBJ2-1; D may match TRBD1 or TRBD2 (5 bases each). With 5 bases removed from V and 4 bases from J, the gap between germline ends came to 15 bases. CDR3 length: 15 residues. The germline CDR1 and CDR2 sequences are SGHNT and YENEEA. This CDR3 is CASSPGTESYNEQFF. In DNA, the CDR3 is TGTGCCAGCAGCCCCGGGACGGAAAGTTACAATGAGCAGTTCTTC.

The chain couples TRBV9 to TRBJ2-1, with TRBD1 identical over 7 bases. With 3 bases clipped from V and 3 bases from J, the junction kept 6 bases outside the gene matches. This CDR3 has 15 amino acids. Looked up from germline, CDR1 is SGDLS and CDR2 is YYNGEE. The CDR3 DNA reads TGTGCCAGCAGCGAAGGCCGGGACAGCTACAATGAGCAGTTCTTC. The encoded protein is CASSEGRDSYNEQFF. The entire variable domain, with the rest obtained from reference TRBV9 and TRBJ2-1, is as follows: DSGVTQTPKHLITATGQRVTLRCSPRSGDLSVYWYQQSLDQGLQFLIQYYNGEERAKGNILERFSAQQFPDLHSELNLSSLELGDSALYFCASSEGRDSYNEQFFGPGTRLTVL.

The J gene is TRBJ2-1, the V gene TRBV6-5, with 10 bases fitting TRBD1. The CDR3 spans 15 residues. Trimming removed 4 bases from V and 8 bases from J; junction bases left unmatched: 8. Germline values: CDR1 MNHEY, CDR2 SVGAGI. The CDR3 spells CASSLRTGGIDEQFF. The CDR3 DNA reads as TGTGCCAGCAGTTTACGGACAGGGGGTATCGATGAGCAGTTCTTC.

This clone has only a few counts. The rearrangement uses TRBV6-1 and TRBJ1-2; D remains unclear. Trimming removed 1 base at V and 8 bases at J, with 5 bases between. CDR1 and CDR2 from the germline V gene are MNHNS and SASEGT. CDR3 length equals 11 residues. The CDR3 reads CASSEVLGYTF. CDR3 in DNA: TGTGCCAGCAGTGAAGTCCTAGGCTACACCTTC.

The chain links TRBV10-2 to TRBJ1-3; tentative D call: TRBD1 (5 bases). Trimming left V 6 bases short and J 0 bases short, with 9 bases between. The CDR3 is made up of 14 amino acids. Germline CDR1 reads WSHSY; CDR2 reads SAAADI. The CDR3 nucleotides are TGCGCCAGCAGGGACATCGGCTCTGGAAACACCATATATTTT. Translating it yields CASRDIGSGNTIYF.

This clone was recorded only once. The V call is TRBV7-2, the J call TRBJ1-5; a possible D gene is TRBD1 (5 bases). Trimming took off 4 bases at V and 4 bases at J, with 14 bases between the two ends. CDR1 is SGHTA and CDR2 is FQGNSA in the germline V gene. The length of the CDR3 is 15 residues. CDR3: CASSSGTAANQPQHF. The CDR3 DNA reads as TGTGCCAGCAGCTCTGGGACCGCCGCTAATCAGCCCCAGCATTTT.

The chain couples TRBV29-1 to TRBJ2-4; D uncertain. The CDR3 sequence is 12 residues long. The V gene's germline CDR1 is SQVTM and CDR2 ANQGSEA. V shed 4 bases and J shed 2 bases, with 6 bases lying between them. The CDR3 is CSVVASKNIQYF. In DNA form, the CDR3 reads TGCAGCGTTGTAGCCTCCAAAAACATTCAGTACTTC.

V gene TRBV9 combines with J gene TRBJ1-2; D is perhaps TRBD1 (6 bases). This CDR3 is built from 15 residues. From germline, CDR1 is SGDLS and CDR2 YYNGEE. Trimming shortened V by 4 bases and J by 4 bases, and 17 bases separated the two germline ends. In nucleotides, the CDR3 is TGTGCCAGCAGCTCTGCTCAGGGGCCTATCTATGGCTACACCTTC. Its protein product is CASSSAQGPIYGYTF.

By share of the sample, this clone is large. The chain carries TRBV6-1 and TRBJ2-1, with 7 bases fitting TRBD2. Germline CDR1 and CDR2: MNHNS and SASEGT. This CDR3 comprises 15 residues. The V segment lost 2 bases and the J segment 0 bases; nucleotides outside the gene matches: 1. As DNA, the CDR3 is TGTGCCAGCAGTGAAACGGGGGGCTCCTACAATGAGCAGTTCTTC. Amino acid sequence: CASSETGGSYNEQFF.

This chain links TRBV4-1 with TRBJ2-6; a possible D gene is TRBD2 (5 bases). There are 15 residues in the CDR3. The germline CDR1 and CDR2 sequences are MGHRA and YSYEKL. The germline V and J ends were trimmed by 1 base and 2 bases, with 6 bases remaining between them. The CDR3: CASSQVGAGANVLTF. As DNA, the CDR3 is TGCGCCAGCAGCCAAGTGGGAGCTGGGGCCAACGTCCTGACTTTC.

This clone was observed once. This chain connects TRBV5-5 to TRBJ2-7, with D possibly being TRBD1 (5 bases). Germline CDR1 and CDR2: SGHKS and YYEKEE (reference sequence). The CDR3 is 14 amino acids. V lost 6 bases to trimming and J lost 0 bases, with 13 bases between them. CDR3 region: CASTRQGASYEQYF. CDR3 DNA sequence: TGTGCCAGCACCCGGCAGGGTGCCTCCTACGAGCAGTACTTC.

The rearrangement links TRBV6-6 to TRBJ2-3; 8 bases agree with TRBD1. The germline V gene has CDR1 MNHNY and CDR2 SVGAGI (reference sequence). Unmatched junction bases numbered 5, after V lost 5 bases and J lost 4 bases. This CDR3 comprises 14 residues. CDR3 loop: CASSPTGASDTQYF. In DNA form, the CDR3 reads TGTGCCAGCAGTCCGACAGGGGCCTCAGATACGCAGTATTTT.

V usage is TRBV27 and J usage is TRBJ2-2; D uncertain. Deletions cut 6 bases from V and 3 bases from J, with 8 bases between. CDR1 and CDR2 from the germline V gene are MNHEY and SMNVEV (reference sequence). The CDR3 contains 13 residues. Here the CDR3 DNA reads TGTGCCAGCAGGAAGGTGGACACCGGGGAGCTGTTTTTT. Residues: CASRKVDTGELFF.

The rearrangement uses TRBV7-8 and TRBJ1-5; tentative D call: TRBD1 (6 bases). The CDR3 is 15 residues long. Germline assignment: CDR1 SGHVS and CDR2 FQNEAQ. Trimming cost V 1 base and J 6 bases, with 13 bases left between them. CDR3: CASSLERGASQPQHF. The CDR3 DNA reads as TGTGCCAGCAGCTTAGAACGGGGGGCAAGTCAGCCCCAGCATTTT. The variable domain in full, with the rest retrieved from reference TRBV7-8 and TRBJ1-5, is GAGVSQSPRYKVAKRGQDVALRCDPISGHVSLFWYQQALGQGPEFLTYFQNEAQLDKSGLPSDRFFAERPEGSVSTLKIQRTQQEDSAVYLCASSLERGASQPQHFGDGTRLSIL.

The rearrangement joins TRBV30 to TRBJ1-1; the D gene is possibly TRBD1 (5 bases). V gave up 0 bases and J gave up 3 bases, with 11 bases separating them. Germline-derived CDR1 and CDR2 are GTSNPN and SVGIG (reference sequence). The CDR3 totals 14 residues. The CDR3 loop reads CAWSVPRVDTEAFF. The CDR3 region has the DNA TGTGCCTGGAGTGTACCCAGGGTAGACACTGAAGCTTTCTTT. Looking up the rest from reference TRBV30 and TRBJ1-1 gives the full variable domain: SQTIHQWPATLVQPVGSPLSLECTVEGTSNPNLYWYRQAAGRGLQLLFYSVGIGQISSEVPQNLSASRPQDRQFILSSKKLLLSDSGFYLCAWSVPRVDTEAFFGQGTRLTVV.

This chain's CDR3 is CATSYITQPQHF. The CDR3 nucleotides read TGTGCCACCTCCTATATCACTCAGCCCCAGCATTTT. The chain joins TRBV28 to TRBJ1-5, with D hard to call. The CDR3 totals 12 residues. Germline V CDR1 and CDR2: MDHEN, SYDVKM. The V end lost 10 bases, the J end lost 6 bases, and 13 bases lay between the germline ends.

Only a few counts were recorded for this clone. The V gene is TRBV19, the J gene TRBJ2-7, with 8 bases that match TRBD1. Germline assignment: CDR1 LNHDA and CDR2 SQIVND (reference sequence). The CDR3 is 13 residues long. The junction had 3 bases not matched to a gene; V was cut back by 3 bases and J by 5 bases. The CDR3 reads CASSMGTGDEQYF. Here the CDR3 DNA reads TGTGCCAGTAGTATGGGGACAGGTGACGAGCAGTACTTC. Together with reference TRBV19 and TRBJ2-7, the CDR3 gives the full variable domain: DGGITQSPKYLFRKEGQNVTLSCEQNLNHDAMYWYRQDPGQGLRLIYYSQIVNDFQKGDIAEGYSVSREKKESFPLTVTSAQKNPTAFYLCASSMGTGDEQYFGPGTRLTVT.

The chain combines TRBV30 with TRBJ2-3; tentatively, D is TRBD1 (6 bases). Trimming stripped 1 base from V and 5 bases from J, with 10 bases between. The germline CDR1 and CDR2 sequences are GTSNPN and SVGIG (reference sequence). CDR3 length: 13 residues. This CDR3 reads CAWSGQVKDTQYF. DNA for the CDR3: TGTGCCTGGAGTGGACAGGTTAAAGATACGCAGTATTTT.